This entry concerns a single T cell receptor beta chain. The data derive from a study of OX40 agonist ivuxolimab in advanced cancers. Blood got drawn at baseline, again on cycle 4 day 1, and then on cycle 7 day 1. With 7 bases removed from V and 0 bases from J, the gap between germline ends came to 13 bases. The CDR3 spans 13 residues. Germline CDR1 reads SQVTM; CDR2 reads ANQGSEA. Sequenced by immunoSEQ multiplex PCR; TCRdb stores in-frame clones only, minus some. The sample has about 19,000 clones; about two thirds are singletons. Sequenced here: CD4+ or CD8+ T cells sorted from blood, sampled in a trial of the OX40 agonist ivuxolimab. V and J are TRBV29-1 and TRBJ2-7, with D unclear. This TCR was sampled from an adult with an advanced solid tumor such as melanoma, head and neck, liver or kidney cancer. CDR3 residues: CSAQRDLSYEQYF. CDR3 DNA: TGCAGCGCTCAAAGGGATCTCTCCTACGAGCAGTACTTC.